The rows below give T cell receptor beta chains drawn from one sample of a study of cytomegalovirus exposure and HLA in healthy donors. TCRdb keeps only in-frame clones here, not all; method: immunoSEQ multiplex PCR. Here the sample spans 210,000 or so clones, around 81% being singletons. The source material was PBMCs. Source of these receptors: a woman aged 45-65 years in good health and CMV-seropositive. Both conserved end residues are trimmed from each CDR3.

J: TRBJ2-2; V: TRBV7-6; CDR3: ASSLPGHNTGELF
J: TRBJ1-1; V: TRBV7-2; CDR3: ASSLDPRQGLTF
J: TRBJ2-5; V: TRBV28; CDR3: ASREYEPRETQY
J: TRBJ2-2; V: TRBV7-9; CDR3: ASRGGRGPNTGELF
J: TRBJ2-3; V: TRBV5-1; CDR3: ASSLGQGVADTQY
J: TRBJ1-1; V: TRBV30; CDR3: AWSPSTGNTEAF
J: TRBJ1-1; V: TRBV6-6; CDR3: ASSYRPGQLNTEAF
J: TRBJ1-1; V: TRBV5-1; CDR3: TSSLSGANPEAF
J: TRBJ2-7; V: TRBV7-2; CDR3: ASSPAGQSYEQY
J: TRBJ2-1; V: TRBV18; CDR3: ASSFLRQSGDNEQF
J: TRBJ2-5; V: TRBV19; CDR3: ASSIRPGQGGETQY
J: TRBJ1-1; V: TRBV7-2; CDR3: ASSFLVPENTEAF
J: TRBJ1-4; V: TRBV5-1; CDR3: ASSSGTAGEKLF
J: TRBJ1-2; V: TRBV5-1; CDR3: ASSLDVPRDYGYT
J: TRBJ1-1; V: TRBV4-1; CDR3: ASRPPSGTDEAF
J: TRBJ1-5; V: TRBV7-3; CDR3: ASSEGGEQPQH
J: TRBJ2-7; V: TRBV4-1; CDR3: ASSQDRSGGLNEQY
J: TRBJ1-1; V: TRBV7-3; CDR3: ASSLQGAITEAF
J: TRBJ1-4; V: TRBV9; CDR3: ASSDTSRLRSEKLF
J: TRBJ2-5; V: TRBV5-1; CDR3: ASSLTGITTLGETQY
J: TRBJ1-2; V: TRBV9; CDR3: ASSVGQGELYGYT
J: TRBJ1-1; V: TRBV5-1; CDR3: ASSLWGDAEAF
J: TRBJ2-1; V: TRBV5-1; CDR3: ASSLALGGSYNEQF
J: TRBJ1-5; V: TRBV10-2; CDR3: ASSGARGRDQPQH
J: TRBJ2-7; V: TRBV20-1; CDR3: SALKPPEQY
J: TRBJ1-1; V: TRBV11-3; CDR3: ASSLRRTGTEAF
J: TRBJ1-1; V: TRBV29-1; CDR3: SVVTGYNTEAF
J: TRBJ1-3; V: TRBV5-6; CDR3: ASSGAEDWRSGNTIY
J: TRBJ1-3; V: TRBV27; CDR3: ASSSLGAGNGNTIY
J: TRBJ1-4; V: TRBV5-1; CDR3: ASSAGRINEKLF
J: TRBJ2-2; V: TRBV5-1; CDR3: ASGGTGLNTGELF
J: TRBJ2-5; V: TRBV7-9; CDR3: ASSSDYPGRAQY
J: TRBJ2-2; V: TRBV5-1; CDR3: ASRPGVATGELF
J: TRBJ2-7; V: TRBV27; CDR3: ASSLTESYEQY
J: TRBJ1-2; V: TRBV7-9; CDR3: ASSLAQGYGYT
J: TRBJ2-2; V: TRBV11-3; CDR3: ASSLAAFGTGTTGELF
J: TRBJ1-5; V: TRBV28; CDR3: ASTLGLINQPQH
J: TRBJ2-7; V: TRBV4-1; CDR3: ASSQGSEDEQY
J: TRBJ1-2; V: TRBV14; CDR3: ASSQDSQGRLYGYT
J: TRBJ2-1; V: TRBV4-1; CDR3: ASSPLGGGPSDEQF
J: TRBJ1-2; V: TRBV7-2; CDR3: ASSLVGTGGNYGYT
J: TRBJ2-4; V: TRBV5-1; CDR3: ASSYRTSGGADSIQY